The T cell receptor (beta chain) described here comes from a study of tumor-infiltrating lymphocytes in localized non-small cell lung cancer. Study details: The cohort mixed smokers and never-smokers, several histologies, and some post-neoadjuvant-chemotherapy samples. Broader study findings: IM1 and IM2 tumors showed no difference in T-cell fraction. TCR sequencing covered a subset of patients with enough tissue.

As to this clone: As yet, its antigen is unknown.

Germline V gene lookup returns CDR1 SNHLY and CDR2 FYNNEI. V lost 6 bases, J lost 9 bases, and 21 bases lay in between. The CDR3 runs 15 residues. The method was immunoSEQ multiplex PCR; TCRdb's version includes in-frame clones alone and lacks a portion of them. The sample contains 3,000 to 3,500 clones, roughly 45% of which appear only once. This receptor was taken from a human donor with non-small cell lung cancer. The V gene is TRBV2, the J gene TRBJ1-5, with D perhaps TRBD1 (5 bases). Sequencing input: uninvolved lung tissue not adjacent to the tumor. CDR3 region: CASSLSPGPAGPQHF. The CDR3 nucleotides read TGTGCCAGCAGCCTCAGCCCGGGGCCCGCGGGGCCCCAGCATTTT.